This entry lists 8 T cell receptor beta chains sequenced from one sample in a study of OX40 agonist ivuxolimab in advanced cancers. This table comes from immunoSEQ multiplex PCR, and its TCRdb copy is limited to in-frame clones, with some not included. The sample has nearly 110,000 clones; around 90% are singletons. The material was CD4+ or CD8+ T cells sorted from blood, obtained in a trial of the OX40 agonist ivuxolimab. Source of these receptors: an adult with an advanced solid tumor such as melanoma, head and neck, liver or kidney cancer.

The rearrangement links TRBV5-1 to TRBJ2-7; D is unclear. Germline loops: CDR1 SGHRS, CDR2 YFSETQ. This CDR3 is 14 amino acids long. V was cut by 5 bases and J by 1 base, with 13 bases left in between. CDR3 bases: TGCGCCAGCAGAGGAGAACCCCTATCCTACGAGCAGTACTTC. This gives the protein CASRGEPLSYEQYF.

V and J are TRBV28 and TRBJ1-3, with a weak D call TRBD1 (5 bases). V lost 5 bases to trimming and J lost 4 bases, with 21 bases between them. Germline CDR1 MDHEN, CDR2 SYDVKM. The length of the CDR3 is 17 residues. In DNA form, the CDR3 reads TGTGCCAGCAGTCCTCCCGGCGCAGGGTTGAGAGGAAACACCATATATTTT. It translates to CASSPPGAGLRGNTIYF. Complete variable domain (other parts from reference TRBV28 and TRBJ1-3): DVKVTQSSRYLVKRTGEKVFLECVQDMDHENMFWYRQDPGLGLRLIYFSYDVKMKEKGDIPEGYSVSREKKERFSLILESASTNQTSMYLCASSPPGAGLRGNTIYFGEGSWLTVV.

The chain employs TRBV6-5 and TRBJ2-3; D is ambiguous. The V gene lost 4 bases and the J gene lost 2 bases, with 1 base spanning the gap. This CDR3 contains 11 residues. Germline values: CDR1 MNHEY, CDR2 SVGAGI. The CDR3: CASSSTDTQYF. In nucleotides, the CDR3 is TGTGCCAGCAGTTCCACAGATACGCAGTATTTT.

This clone was observed a handful of times. The chain uses TRBV28 and TRBJ1-1; 8 nucleotides match TRBD1. J gave up 1 base and V 6 bases, and 13 bases lay outside the gene matches. This CDR3 has 17 amino acids. Germline CDR1 and CDR2: MDHEN and SYDVKM. The CDR3 DNA follows: TGTGCCAGCAGCTCGAGACAGGGGTCGATGAGGAACACTGAAGCTTTCTTT. Its protein is CASSSRQGSMRNTEAFF.

The V gene is TRBV7-6, the J gene TRBJ2-7, with TRBD1 matching 7 bases. Unmatched junction bases numbered 2, after V lost 1 base and J lost 2 bases. Germline CDR1 and CDR2: SGHVS and FNYEAQ. The CDR3 loop spans 14 amino acids. In nucleotides, the CDR3 is TGTGCCAGCAGCTTAGGGGGACAGACCTACGAGCAGTACTTC. It codes for CASSLGGQTYEQYF.

The table lists this clone with a count of one. The chain couples TRBV7-6 to TRBJ2-2, with D uncertain. The V and J ends lost 2 bases and 7 bases respectively, with 8 bases between them. CDR3 length: 13 amino acids. Germline CDR1 and CDR2: SGHVS and FNYEAQ. CDR3 nucleotides: TGTGCCAGCAGCTTACTGGGTCACGGGGAGCTGTTTTTT. Its protein is CASSLLGHGELFF.

This chain connects TRBV5-1 to TRBJ1-2; 7 bases are a match to TRBD1. V was pared by 4 bases and J by 5 bases, with 11 bases of the junction left unmatched. The CDR3 has 15 amino acids. Germline CDR1 is SGHRS and CDR2 is YFSETQ. The CDR3 DNA sequence: TGCGCCAGCAGCCCTTCCGGGACAGAGACTTATGGCTACACCTTC. Encoded protein: CASSPSGTETYGYTF.

This clone has only one observation. This chain joins TRBV14 and TRBJ1-1; D may be TRBD1 (5 bases). Germline lookup yields CDR1 SGHDN and CDR2 FVKESK. CDR3 length equals 15 residues. Deletions cut 6 bases from V and 1 base from J, with 15 bases between. This CDR3 reads CASRRSRDPNTEAFF. DNA for the CDR3: TGTGCCAGCAGACGGTCCAGGGATCCGAACACTGAAGCTTTCTTT.